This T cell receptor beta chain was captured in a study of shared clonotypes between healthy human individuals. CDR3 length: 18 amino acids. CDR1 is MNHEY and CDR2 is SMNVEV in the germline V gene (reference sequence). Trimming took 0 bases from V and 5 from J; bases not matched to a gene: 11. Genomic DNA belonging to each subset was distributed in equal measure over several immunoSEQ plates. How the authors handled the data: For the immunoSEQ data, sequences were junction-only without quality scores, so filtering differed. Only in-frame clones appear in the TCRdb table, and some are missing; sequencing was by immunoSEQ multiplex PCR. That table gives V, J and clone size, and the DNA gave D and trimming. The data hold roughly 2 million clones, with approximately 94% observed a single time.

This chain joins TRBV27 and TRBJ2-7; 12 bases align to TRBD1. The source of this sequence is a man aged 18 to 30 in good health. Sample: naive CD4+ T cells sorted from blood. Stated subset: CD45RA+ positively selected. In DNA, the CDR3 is TGTGCCAGCAGTTTATCGCTTGACGGGACAGGGGGCTCTCACGAGCAGTACTTC. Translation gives CASSLSLDGTGGSHEQYF.